The clone carrying this T cell receptor beta chain was seen a handful of times. Patients chosen for sequencing had shown CD8+CD57+ cell expansion by flow cytometry. This sample was included in a study of CD8+CD57+ T cells in acquired aplastic anemia. CDR3 and TCR beta VDJ profiling relied on a genomic DNA template. TCRdb re-called the reads with MiXCR, one entry per CDR3 protein. The table has around 500,000 distinct CDR3 sequences, around a third seen once; the top ten hold around 0.82%. The CDR3 totals 14 residues. Germline CDR1 is SGHRS and CDR2 is YFSETQ. The V end lost 1 base, the J end lost 0 bases, and 8 bases lay between the germline ends.

The TCR sequence derives from a human donor with aplastic anemia. The sample was sorted CD4+, CD8+, or CD8+CD57+ T cells (not recorded which) from PBMCs. The rearrangement uses TRBV5-1 and TRBJ2-7, with D unresolved. In nucleotides, the CDR3 is TGCGCCAGCAGCTTGACGCCTTTCTCCTACGAGCAGTACTTC. It specifies CASSLTPFSYEQYF. The full variable domain, rest sourced from reference TRBV5-1 and TRBJ2-7, is KAGVTQTPRYLIKTRGQQVTLSCSPISGHRSVSWYQQTPGQGLQFLFEYFSETQRNKGNFPGRFSGRQFSNSRSEMNVSTLELGDSALYLCASSLTPFSYEQYFGPGTRLTVT.